This T cell receptor (beta chain) was obtained from a study of T cells after yellow fever vaccination (dated by TCRdb to the late 2010s). About the study as a whole: The SMART-Seq v4 Ultra Low Input RNA kit was used to prepare libraries from fractions with low cell numbers. To follow T-cell clones before and after primary and booster YFV17D yellow fever vaccination, bulk TCR alpha and beta repertoires were sequenced over time. Two healthy male donors, one aged 18 to 29 and one aged 30 to 39 years, were included in the cohort. Blood samples were taken at several timepoints before and after primary and secondary immunization, and bulk PBMC replicates and cell subsets were isolated. What the authors observed across the whole study: After the booster, most clones that had expanded after primary vaccination were detected again (around 95% of CD4 and roughly 86% of CD8), suggesting broad maintenance of memory. Because the study included only a couple of donors, the extent to which the findings can be generalized is limited. A small fraction of clonotypes showed up in both the CD4 and CD8 compartments, probably as a result of convergent recombination. The secondary T-cell response was weaker than the primary response but faster, peaking on day 5 instead of day 15. FACS-sorted repertoires could contain abundant contaminating clonotypes from the bulk population, so computational filtering was required.

Taken with the paper, the label for treatment or condition translates to: live attenuated yellow fever vaccine strain. A standard Ficoll-Paque protocol was used to isolate PBMCs from peripheral blood. Epitope-specific CD8 T cells were sorted using a dextramer loaded with the yellow fever NS4B epitope peptide, with anti-CD3 and anti-CD8 staining. TriZol was used to extract RNA from bulk PBMCs, from CD4 and CD8 fractions, and from dextramer-positive and dextramer-negative fractions. Taken from the germline V gene (reference sequence), the CDR1 and CDR2 loops are MNHEY and SMNVEV. V drops 5 bases and J drops 5 bases, leaving 12 bases in between. The CDR3 starts with the cysteine, ends with the phenylalanine, and has 13 residues. The kept DNA is CDR3 alone, 39 bases in frame from the first base. This clonotype was observed at least ten times. Base qualities are not provided; no much larger clone lies one nucleotide away.

Synthesis of TCR cDNA relied on 5'RACE template switching, a step that introduced a universal primer site along with unique molecular identifiers. Priming for cDNA synthesis came from both the TCR alpha and TCR beta constant segments. Two PCR steps were used to amplify libraries, with sample barcodes and sequencing adapters being added in the second step. Sequencing of the libraries was done on either Illumina HiSeq 2500 (2x100 bp) or NovaSeq (2x150 bp). In the paper's pipeline: Reads were demultiplexed and collapsed into UMI consensus sequences with MIGEC, and V(D)J alignment was performed with MiXCR. Clonotypes responding to the vaccine were identified with edgeR on replicate PBMC samples, with the criteria of FDR below 0.01 and a log2 fold change above 5 up to day 15. CD4 or CD8 identity was assigned to each bulk clonotype according to whether the clonotype was present at higher abundance in the sequenced CD4 repertoire or the sequenced CD8 repertoire. NS4B-specific clonotypes were defined as those at least 10-fold enriched in dextramer-positive over dextramer-negative fractions; CD4-biased clonotypes were excluded. TCRdb's own reprocessing of the public reads used fastp at Q25 and MiXCR and kept productive beta chains. Entries that share a CDR3 protein sequence are merged under the most common genes and DNA. What appears here as the V and J calls and clone size reflects TCRdb's work, not the paper's. The sample table holds around 53,000 distinct CDR3 sequences, of which 5% to 8.5% were seen once. Roughly 24% of the sample comes from the top ten.

The specimen comprised CD8+ T cells not binding an NS4B(214-222) dextramer, sorted from PBMCs, sampled about 49 days after the first yellow fever vaccination. The sample's cell subset or site label is to be understood as: NS4B epitope dextramer-negative CD8 T cells. In this chain, TRBV27 is recombined with TRBJ2-5; D gene: possibly TRBD2, on 5 matching bases. The sequence was collected from a man younger than 35 who received the YFV17D yellow fever vaccine. The CDR3 protein: CASSLTRTETQYF. The DNA sequence is given as TGTGCCAGCAGTCTTACTAGGACGGAGACCCAGTACTTC.